The 17 T cell receptor beta chains presented below share a single source sample, sequenced in a study of T-cell reconstitution after alpha-beta-depleted transplantation in children. The TCRbeta library was prepared with unique molecular identifiers. TCRdb ran MiXCR on the PCR reads and lists one entry per CDR3 protein. The data hold roughly 340,000 distinct CDR3 sequences, with roughly 16% observed a single time. Here the sequenced sample was PBMCs, mostly from graft donor cells, taken 360 days after TCRalphabeta/CD19-depleted stem cell transplant. These receptor sequences come from a male patient aged 2-10 years who had a stem cell transplant for acute lymphoblastic leukemia, so the T cells may come from the graft donor.

CDR3 nucleotide sequence: TGTGCCAGCAGTTTCGATGAAAAACTGTTTTTT. This sequence encodes CASSFDEKLFF. The rearrangement joins TRBV12-3 or TRBV12-4 to TRBJ1-4; D unclear. Trimming removed 3 bases from V and 6 bases from J, with 2 bases in between. This CDR3 has 11 residues.

The V and J genes are TRBV18 and TRBJ1-1, with D uncertain. The germline gives CDR1 KGHSH, CDR2 LQKENI. Trimming removed 2 bases from V and 1 base from J, with 8 bases in between. The CDR3 sequence is 14 residues long. The CDR3 coding sequence is TGTGCCAGCTCACCATCGGCGGGGAACACTGAAGCTTTCTTT. It translates to CASSPSAGNTEAFF.

The rearrangement joins TRBV27 to TRBJ2-7; D is uncertain. Germline V gene data show CDR1 as MNHEY and CDR2 as SMNVEV (reference sequence). This CDR3 spans 10 amino acids. Trimming took 4 bases from V and 7 from J, leaving 5 bases between them. The CDR3 coding sequence is TGTGCCAGCAGTTGCAGTGAGCAGTACTTC. Protein: CASSCSEQYF.

This clonotype was picked up many times. This chain links TRBV20-1 with TRBJ2-7; a possible D gene is TRBD1 (6 bases). This CDR3 comprises 14 residues. Trimming pared 5 bases from V and 1 base from J, leaving 15 bases between. From germline, CDR1 is DFQATT and CDR2 SNEGSKA (reference sequence). The CDR3 DNA is TGCAGTGCTGCGCCGGGACACGCATCCTACGAGCAGTACTTC. Its translation: CSAAPGHASYEQYF.

The table lists this clonotype with many counts. The chain combines TRBV4-3 with TRBJ2-6; 8 bases are shared with TRBD2. Germline values: CDR1 LGHNA, CDR2 YSLEER. V lost 0 bases and J lost 3; bases outside the gene matches: 10. This CDR3 has 19 amino acids. The CDR3 DNA reads as TGCGCCAGCAGCCAAGATCGTGTTACGGGAGGGAGTGGGGCCAACGTCCTGACTTTC. This encodes CASSQDRVTGGSGANVLTF.

The sample holds many counts of this clonotype. This chain uses TRBV6-5 with TRBJ2-3; TRBD2 aligns across 9 bases. V was clipped by 2 bases and J by 0 bases; unmatched bases: 6. The CDR3 runs to 17 residues. CDR1 and CDR2 (germline): MNHEY, SVGAGI. The CDR3 nucleotides are TGTGCCAGCAGTTACACCTTAGCGGGAGCCAGCACAGATACGCAGTATTTT. This codes for CASSYTLAGASTDTQYF.

This clonotype was found many times. The chain is built from TRBV5-1 and TRBJ2-5, with D perhaps given as TRBD1 or TRBD2 (5 bases each). The V gene's germline CDR1 is SGHRS and CDR2 YFSETQ. This CDR3 has 15 amino acids. V shed 1 base and J shed 0 bases, with 10 bases lying between them. CDR3 region: CASSLPGRNQETQYF. DNA of the CDR3: TGCGCCAGCAGCTTGCCGGGACGAAACCAAGAGACCCAGTACTTC. The variable domain in full, completed from reference TRBV5-1 and TRBJ2-5, reads KAGVTQTPRYLIKTRGQQVTLSCSPISGHRSVSWYQQTPGQGLQFLFEYFSETQRNKGNFPGRFSGRQFSNSRSEMNVSTLELGDSALYLCASSLPGRNQETQYFGPGTRLLVL.

Comment on this clonotype: A much bigger clone sits one base away, suggesting this may be a read error. The chain combines TRBV15 with TRBJ2-7; D is possibly TRBD2 (5 bases). CDR3 size: 16 residues. Germline V lookup: CDR1 LNHNV, CDR2 YYDKDF (reference sequence). DNA for the CDR3: TGTGCCGCCAGCAGAGATATTCGGGGAAGGGCCCACGAGCAGTACTTC. Protein sequence: CAASRDIRGRAHEQYF.

This clonotype was seen only a few times. The chain couples TRBV5-1 to TRBJ2-1, with 8 bases fitting TRBD2. The CDR3 totals 15 residues. Trimming removed 3 bases from V and 7 bases from J; junction bases left unmatched: 9. Germline CDR1 reads SGHRS; CDR2 reads YFSETQ. CDR3 sequence: CASSSGKAGVNEQFF. DNA for the CDR3: TGCGCCAGCAGCTCCGGTAAAGCGGGAGTGAATGAGCAGTTCTTC. Using reference TRBV5-1 and TRBJ2-1 for the parts outside the CDR3, the full variable domain is KAGVTQTPRYLIKTRGQQVTLSCSPISGHRSVSWYQQTPGQGLQFLFEYFSETQRNKGNFPGRFSGRQFSNSRSEMNVSTLELGDSALYLCASSSGKAGVNEQFFGPGTRLTVL.

This chain uses TRBV5-1 with TRBJ2-1; weak D call: TRBD2 (5 bases). CDR1 and CDR2 (germline): SGHRS, YFSETQ. V lost 0 bases and J lost 3, with 16 bases in between. The CDR3 runs to 17 residues. The CDR3 sequence is CASSLAGGSNIYNEQFF. The CDR3 nucleotides read TGCGCCAGCAGCTTGGCAGGAGGTAGTAACATCTACAATGAGCAGTTCTTC.

This clonotype was detected only a few times. The rearrangement joins TRBV6-2 or TRBV6-3 to TRBJ1-2; a weak D match, TRBD1 (6 bases). V lost 1 base, J lost 2 bases, and 8 bases lay in between. This CDR3 has 14 residues. Germline CDR1 reads MNHEY; CDR2 reads SVGEGT. CDR3 in amino acids: CASSYFDRNYGYTF. Here the CDR3 DNA reads TGTGCCAGCAGTTACTTTGACAGGAACTATGGCTACACCTTC.

This clonotype was picked up a small number of times. V gene TRBV6-1 combines with J gene TRBJ2-5; no clear D. The CDR3 totals 16 residues. The V end was cut by 8 bases, the J end by 5 bases, with 24 bases between. Germline lookup yields CDR1 MNHNS and CDR2 SASEGT. The CDR3: CASPLPSAALGETQYF. DNA of the CDR3: TGTGCCAGCCCTCTTCCCTCCGCGGCCTTGGGGGAGACCCAGTACTTC.

The chain combines TRBV5-1 with TRBJ1-1; a possible D gene is TRBD1 (5 bases). V lost 3 bases and J 5 bases, leaving 20 bases between the germline ends. CDR3 length equals 16 residues. Germline lookup yields CDR1 SGHRS and CDR2 YFSETQ. The CDR3 loop reads CASSWPLGVGGTEAFF. The CDR3 nucleotides read TGCGCCAGCAGCTGGCCTCTTGGGGTGGGGGGGACTGAAGCTTTCTTT.

This clonotype occurred a few times. This rearrangement joins TRBV3-1 to TRBJ2-7; 10 bases line up with TRBD2. Germline trimming cut 0 bases from V and 6 bases from J; bases unmatched to any gene: 2. The length of the CDR3 is 14 residues. Germline CDR1 reads LGHDT; CDR2 reads YNNKEL (reference sequence). The CDR3 spells CASSQDPSGSEQYF. Here the CDR3 DNA reads TGTGCCAGCAGCCAAGATCCTAGCGGGAGCGAGCAGTACTTC.

This clonotype was recorded a few times. CDR3 loop: CASSLVAGDYNEQFF. CDR3 coding DNA: TGTGCCAGCAGCTTAGTAGCGGGAGACTACAATGAGCAGTTCTTC. The chain combines TRBV11-2 with TRBJ2-1; 9 bases map to TRBD2. The CDR3 has 15 amino acids. Trimming removed 1 base from V and 3 bases from J; junction bases left unmatched: 1. Germline V CDR1 and CDR2: SGHAT, FQNNGV.

Ten or more counts support this clonotype. The J gene is TRBJ2-7, the V gene TRBV20-1, with 7 bases lining up with TRBD2. Per the germline V gene, CDR1 is DFQATT and CDR2 is SNEGSKA (reference sequence). V shed 3 bases and J 5 bases; nucleotides not matched to a gene: 10. The CDR3 runs 14 residues. CDR3 sequence: CSASYSSGNDEQYF. The CDR3, as DNA: TGCAGTGCTAGTTATAGCAGCGGGAACGACGAGCAGTACTTC.

The chain carries TRBV3-1 and TRBJ2-1; D is unresolved. This CDR3 contains 14 residues. The V end lost 0 bases, the J end lost 3 bases, and 6 bases lay between the germline ends. Germline assignment: CDR1 LGHDT and CDR2 YNNKEL (reference sequence). CDR3 DNA: TGTGCCAGCAGCCAAGAGCCTAGCTACAATGAGCAGTTCTTC. It translates to CASSQEPSYNEQFF.